These 27 T cell receptor beta chains were sequenced from one sample in a study of T cell changes during pregnancy in multiple sclerosis. Assay used: immunoSEQ multiplex PCR; TCRdb lists only in-frame clones, some missing. The sample has fewer than 45,000 clones, under 95% seen once; the top ten hold 0.6% to 0.75%. The sequenced sample was CD4+ T cells from peripheral blood mononuclear cells, obtained in the third trimester of pregnancy. The receptors shown here come from a female donor with multiple sclerosis, enrolled in a pregnancy study.

The rearrangement links TRBV13 to TRBJ1-4; 9 positions agree with TRBD1. The CDR3 spans 15 residues. J gave up 5 bases and V 5 bases, and 6 bases lay outside the gene matches. The germline gives CDR1 PRHDT, CDR2 FYEKMQ (reference sequence). The CDR3 region is CASSRPTGGNEKLFF. In DNA, the CDR3 is TGTGCCAGCAGCCGACCGACAGGGGGGAATGAAAAACTGTTTTTT. Supplemented by reference TRBV13 and TRBJ1-4, the full variable domain reads AAGVIQSPRHLIKEKRETATLKCYPIPRHDTVYWYQQGPGQDPQFLISFYEKMQSDKGSIPDRFSAQQFSDYHSELNMSSLELGDSALYFCASSRPTGGNEKLFFGSGTQLSVL.

The chain links TRBV10-1 to TRBJ2-7; TRBD2 agrees at 8 bases. The CDR3 sequence is 14 residues long. CDR1 and CDR2 (germline): WNHNN, SYGVQD (reference sequence). J lost 6 bases, V lost 4 bases, and 8 bases had no gene match. Written as DNA, the CDR3 is TGCGCCAGCAGTGGGCAAGCGGGAGTAGCCGAGCAGTACTTC. Amino acid sequence: CASSGQAGVAEQYF.

The V gene is TRBV18, the J gene TRBJ2-6, with 7 bases identical to TRBD1. V shed 3 bases and J 0 bases; nucleotides not matched to a gene: 5. Germline CDR1 and CDR2: KGHSH and LQKENI. The CDR3 sequence is 17 residues long. In nucleotides, the CDR3 is TGTGCCAGCTCACCGTACAGGGACAGCTCTGGGGCCAACGTCCTGACTTTC. Amino acids: CASSPYRDSSGANVLTF. Variable domain in full (rest from reference TRBV18 and TRBJ2-6): NAGVMQNPRHLVRRRGQEARLRCSPMKGHSHVYWYRQLPEEGLKFMVYLQKENIIDESGMPKERFSAEFPKEGPSILRIQQVVRGDSAAYFCASSPYRDSSGANVLTFGAGSRLTVL.

The chain is built from TRBV7-3 and TRBJ2-1; TRBD2 agrees at 7 bases. Losses at the gene ends were 0 bases for V and 2 bases for J; bases not matched to a gene: 1. This CDR3 has 15 amino acids. Per the germline V gene, CDR1 is SGHTA and CDR2 is FQGTGA. The CDR3 DNA is TGTGCCAGCAGCTTAACGCGGGAGACCTACAATGAGCAGTTCTTC. Translated, it gives CASSLTRETYNEQFF.

This chain uses TRBV11-2 with TRBJ2-7; TRBD2 agrees at 11 bases. Unmatched junction bases numbered 11, after V lost 8 bases and J lost 5 bases. Germline-derived CDR1 and CDR2 are SGHAT and FQNNGV. CDR3 length: 15 residues. CDR3 DNA sequence: TGTGCCAGCGGCCCGACTAGCGGGAATGTGAACGAGCAGTACTTC. Translated, it gives CASGPTSGNVNEQYF.

The chain links TRBV28 to TRBJ2-4, with 8 bases that match TRBD1. Germline V lookup: CDR1 MDHEN, CDR2 SYDVKM. V lost 4 bases to trimming and J lost 8 bases; unmatched junction nucleotides: 16. The CDR3 runs 17 residues. Written as DNA, the CDR3 is TGTGCCAGCAGTTGGGACCCTGGTGGACAGGGAAAAGACATTCAGTACTTC. As protein: CASSWDPGGQGKDIQYF.

This sequence joins TRBV5-4 and TRBJ2-5; 8 bases map to TRBD1. CDR1 and CDR2 from the germline V gene are SGHNT and YYREEE (reference sequence). The CDR3 runs 13 residues. Unmatched junction bases numbered 5, after V lost 3 bases and J lost 7 bases. CDR3 in DNA: TGTGCCAGCAGCTGGGGACAGGAAGGGACCCAGTACTTC. Translated, it gives CASSWGQEGTQYF.

This clone was counted a single time. This chain uses TRBV7-2 with TRBJ2-1; 10 nucleotides agree with TRBD1. The V gene end was trimmed by 5 bases and the J gene end by 8 bases; junction bases not matched to a gene: 9. Germline loops: CDR1 SGHTA, CDR2 FQGNSA. The CDR3 length is 15 residues. The CDR3 here is CASSRGGQGRYEQFF. CDR3 sequence (DNA): TGTGCCAGCAGCCGAGGGGGACAGGGGAGGTATGAGCAGTTCTTC. The whole variable domain, remainder taken from reference TRBV7-2 and TRBJ2-1, is GAGVSQSPSNKVTEKGKDVELRCDPISGHTALYWYRQSLGQGLEFLIYFQGNSAPDKSGLPSDRFSAERTGGSVSTLTIQRTQQEDSAVYLCASSRGGQGRYEQFFGPGTRLTVL.

As DNA, the CDR3 is TGTGCCAGCAGCTCAGCCGGGACTAGCGGGAGCTACGAGCAGTACTTC. The encoded protein is CASSSAGTSGSYEQYF. V is TRBV11-2 and J is TRBJ2-5; 14 bases fit TRBD2. The J call is uncertain, as TRBJ2-7 better fits the DNA end. Germline values: CDR1 SGHAT, CDR2 FQNNGV. CDR3 length: 16 residues.

This sequence joins TRBV19 and TRBJ2-7, with a weak D call TRBD1 (6 bases). The germline V and J ends were trimmed by 6 bases and 3 bases, with 9 bases remaining between them. The CDR3 contains 12 residues. Germline V lookup: CDR1 LNHDA, CDR2 SQIVND (reference sequence). CDR3 DNA sequence: TGTGCCAGTAGCCGGGACAACTACGAGCAGTACTTC. Translated, it gives CASSRDNYEQYF.

The chain's CDR3 is CATSRQTGIGETQYF. The CDR3, as DNA: TGTGCCACCAGCAGGCAGACAGGGATTGGAGAGACCCAGTACTTC. The rearrangement links TRBV15 to TRBJ2-5, with 7 bases matching TRBD1. With V trimmed by 3 bases and J by 4 bases, 8 bases remained unmatched. Looked up from germline, CDR1 is LNHNV and CDR2 is YYDKDF (reference sequence). CDR3 length equals 15 residues.

V and J are TRBV6-1 and TRBJ1-1; 8 bases match TRBD1. The length of the CDR3 is 14 residues. CDR1 MNHNS and CDR2 SASEGT come from the germline V gene. V lost 6 bases, J lost 1 base, and 4 bases stayed unmatched. The CDR3 is CASRRTGTNTEAFF. The DNA of the CDR3 is TGTGCCAGCAGGAGGACAGGGACGAACACTGAAGCTTTCTTT.

The rearrangement uses TRBV5-1 and TRBJ2-3; TRBD2 matches at 9 bases. Trimming took 4 bases from V and 6 from J; bases not matched to a gene: 6. The germline CDR1 and CDR2 sequences are SGHRS and YFSETQ. The CDR3 has 14 residues. The CDR3 is CASSDPSGADTQYF. CDR3 coding DNA: TGCGCCAGCAGCGATCCTAGCGGGGCGGATACGCAGTATTTT. Full variable domain (outside the CDR3, taken from reference TRBV5-1 and TRBJ2-3): KAGVTQTPRYLIKTRGQQVTLSCSPISGHRSVSWYQQTPGQGLQFLFEYFSETQRNKGNFPGRFSGRQFSNSRSEMNVSTLELGDSALYLCASSDPSGADTQYFGPGTRLTVL.

The genes are TRBV2 and TRBJ2-1; weak D call: TRBD2 (6 bases). The V gene's germline CDR1 is SNHLY and CDR2 FYNNEI. V was pared by 7 bases and J by 4 bases, with 17 bases between. CDR3 size: 15 residues. The CDR3 DNA reads as TGTGCCAGCAAGGTAGGGCGGGGAGAGTACAATGAGCAGTTCTTC. Residues: CASKVGRGEYNEQFF.

The rearrangement links TRBV7-9 to TRBJ1-2; 8 bases are a match to TRBD1. Germline loops: CDR1 SEHNR, CDR2 FQNEAQ (reference sequence). Trimming took 3 bases from V and 4 from J; bases not matched to a gene: 4. The length of the CDR3 is 14 residues. This CDR3 is CASSFRTGLYGYTF. For the CDR3, the DNA is TGTGCCAGCAGCTTCCGGACAGGGCTCTATGGCTACACCTTC.

This clone was counted once. This chain connects TRBV15 to TRBJ1-4, with TRBD1 as a possible D gene (5 bases). The V and J ends lost 2 bases and 5 bases respectively, with 9 bases between them. The CDR3 runs to 14 residues. Per germline, CDR1 LNHNV and CDR2 YYDKDF (reference sequence). CDR3 in amino acids: CATSRQGSNEKLFF. The CDR3, as DNA: TGTGCCACCAGCAGACAGGGCTCCAATGAAAAACTGTTTTTT.

The genes are TRBV4-1 and TRBJ2-3; D gene ambiguous. The V end lost 6 bases, the J end lost 1 base, and 14 bases lay between the germline ends. Germline V CDR1 and CDR2: MGHRA, YSYEKL. This CDR3 has 15 residues. The CDR3 sequence: CASRSSGSRTDTQYF. The CDR3 bases are TGCGCCAGCAGGAGTAGTGGTAGCCGCACAGATACGCAGTATTTT.

This chain uses TRBV18 with TRBJ1-1; D may be TRBD1 (6 bases). The germline V gene has CDR1 KGHSH and CDR2 LQKENI. Trimming removed 6 bases from V and 4 bases from J, with 9 bases in between. The CDR3 totals 12 residues. In nucleotides, the CDR3 is TGTGCCAGCTCCCGGGGGGCCACTGAAGCTTTCTTT. Protein product: CASSRGATEAFF.

This rearrangement joins TRBV7-9 to TRBJ2-1; 8 nucleotides line up with TRBD1. Germline V gives CDR1 SEHNR, CDR2 FQNEAQ (reference sequence). The CDR3 is 15 residues long. After removal of 1 base from V and 9 bases from J, the junction contained 8 bases not matched to a gene. CDR3 DNA: TGTGCCAGCAGCTTAGGACAGGGGATCAAATCTGAGCAGTTCTTC. Its translation: CASSLGQGIKSEQFF. The whole variable domain, filled in from reference TRBV7-9 and TRBJ2-1, reads DTGVSQNPRHKITKRGQNVTFRCDPISEHNRLYWYRQTLGQGPEFLTYFQNEAQLEKSRLLSDRFSAERPKGSFSTLEIQRTEQGDSAMYLCASSLGQGIKSEQFFGPGTRLTVL.

This clone appeared a single time. The genes are TRBV7-2 and TRBJ1-2, with TRBD1 as a possible D gene (6 bases). The V gene's germline CDR1 is SGHTA and CDR2 FQGNSA. The CDR3 length is 15 residues. Trimming took off 1 base at V and 5 bases at J, with 14 bases between the two ends. DNA for the CDR3: TGTGCCAGCAGCTTAGTGGGCCAGGGGTGGTATGGCTACACCTTC. This translates into CASSLVGQGWYGYTF.

The V call is TRBV10-3, the J call TRBJ1-1, with D perhaps matching TRBD1 (5 bases). The CDR3 extends over 14 amino acids. Germline V lookup: CDR1 ENHRY, CDR2 SYGVKD. Trimming removed 0 bases from V and 9 bases from J, with 14 bases in between. The DNA for the CDR3 is TGTGCCATCAGTGAGTCCCCGGCGGGGGGTAAAGCTTTCTTT. Its translation is CAISESPAGGKAFF.

V gene TRBV18 combines with J gene TRBJ1-3; no reliable D call. The CDR3 totals 15 residues. Trimming took 3 bases from V and 1 from J, leaving 10 bases between them. The germline gives CDR1 KGHSH, CDR2 LQKENI. CDR3: CASSPLTVSGNTIYF. The DNA for the CDR3 is TGTGCCAGCTCACCCCTAACGGTGTCTGGAAACACCATATATTTT.

CDR3 coding DNA: TGCGCCAGCAGTGATCTAGCGGGAGCCGGGGAGCTGTTTTTT. The encoded protein is CASSDLAGAGELFF. The gene calls are TRBV10-1 and TRBJ2-2, with 10 bases that match TRBD2. Germline V lookup: CDR1 WNHNN, CDR2 SYGVQD (reference sequence). The CDR3 contains 14 residues. After removal of 3 bases from V and 6 bases from J, the junction contained 1 base not matched to a gene.

The chain carries TRBV2 and TRBJ2-6; D perhaps matches TRBD1 (6 bases). The CDR3 runs 20 residues. V was pared by 3 bases and J by 1 base, with 22 bases between. The germline V gene has CDR1 SNHLY and CDR2 FYNNEI. The CDR3 protein is CASSDLIGTIWRSGANVLTF. In DNA form, the CDR3 reads TGTGCCAGCAGTGATCTGATCGGGACAATTTGGCGGTCTGGGGCCAACGTCCTGACTTTC.

The rearrangement links TRBV30 to TRBJ1-2; D remains ambiguous. Trimming took 2 bases from V and 0 from J, leaving 10 bases between them. The CDR3 is 14 amino acids. Germline CDR1 is GTSNPN and CDR2 is SVGIG (reference sequence). CDR3 sequence: CAWSSLPTNYGYTF. The CDR3 DNA is TGTGCCTGGAGTAGCCTTCCTACTAACTATGGCTACACCTTC.

The CDR3 region is CASSQDRARGYGYTF. The DNA for the CDR3 is TGCGCCAGCAGCCAAGATAGGGCAAGGGGGTATGGCTACACCTTC. The V and J genes are TRBV4-1 and TRBJ1-2; D possibly corresponds to TRBD1 (6 bases). The ends were cut back, 0 bases at V and 5 bases at J, with 13 bases in the middle. Germline V lookup: CDR1 MGHRA, CDR2 YSYEKL. This CDR3 contains 15 residues.

The gene calls are TRBV5-1 and TRBJ2-5, with 7 bases fitting TRBD2. With V trimmed by 6 bases and J by 2 bases, 16 bases remained unmatched. Germline V CDR1 and CDR2: SGHRS, YFSETQ. CDR3 size: 17 residues. Here the CDR3 DNA reads TGCGCCAGCAAACATTTTCGGGCTAGCGGACCTCAAGAGACCCAGTACTTC. Translation: CASKHFRASGPQETQYF.